The clone carrying this T cell receptor (beta chain) was counted once. Compared with germline, one end of the junction differs, possibly owing to a read error. Per germline, CDR1 DFQATT and CDR2 SNEGSKA (reference sequence). The CDR3 covers 12 residues. These data originate in a study of neurological immune-mediated disorders. Synthesis of cDNA was accomplished via 5'RACE employing 10-nucleotide random UMIs. Each CDR3 protein gets one entry after TCRdb re-called the 5' RACE reads with MiXCR. The data hold 20,000 to 30,000 distinct CDR3 sequences, with around an eighth observed a single time. Source material: PBMCs. The clonotype comes from a woman aged 40 to 50 with HTLV-1-associated myelopathy (HAM/TSP). V and J are TRBV20-1 and TRBJ2-1, with 8 bases that match TRBD1. The CDR3 reads CSTTGGPDYEQF. CDR3 coding DNA: TGCAGTACCACAGGGGGACCCGACTATGAGCAGTTC.